This T cell receptor (beta chain) derives from a study of T cell changes during pregnancy in multiple sclerosis. Clones were read by immunoSEQ multiplex PCR, and TCRdb kept only the in-frame ones, dropping some. The sample lists around 30,000 clones; 90% to 95% were seen once. Trimming stripped 9 bases from V and 1 base from J, with 11 bases between. Germline loops: CDR1 MGHDK, CDR2 SYGVNS. The CDR3 extends over 13 amino acids. The sequenced sample was CD4+ T cells from peripheral blood mononuclear cells, obtained in the second trimester of pregnancy. J is TRBJ2-3 and V is TRBV25-1; TRBD2 is a possible D gene (6 bases). The clonotype originates from a female donor with multiple sclerosis, enrolled in a pregnancy study. The CDR3 DNA follows: TGTGCCAGTGGGTGGGGGGGCACAGATACGCAGTATTTT. The encoded protein is CASGWGGTDTQYF.